This T cell receptor beta chain originates from a study of T cell repertoires in cytomegalovirus infection. TCRdb used MiXCR to reprocess the reads, holding one entry per CDR3 protein. Of approximately 100,000 distinct CDR3 sequences listed, under 30% are singletons. On this clonotype itself: Its antigen is undetermined.

The V end lost 3 bases, the J end lost 6 bases, and 11 bases lay between the germline ends. This CDR3 comprises 13 residues. Germline CDR1 MNHEY, CDR2 SMNVEV (reference sequence). Sequenced here: CD8+ T cells from cultured PBMCs, sampled from culture after CMV antigen stimulation. The TCR comes from a human donor in good health (CMV status not recorded). Some clones in this sample may be carry-over from other donors' samples. The chain employs TRBV27 and TRBJ1-1; the D is unclear. The CDR3 region has the DNA TGTGCCAGCAGTTTGTCGCCACGGGCTGAAGCTTTCTTT. This encodes CASSLSPRAEAFF.